The next 9 T cell receptor beta chains were all read from a single sample in a study of cytomegalovirus exposure and HLA in healthy donors. The study ran its PCR with 60 Vbeta and 13 Jbeta primers. Profiled with immunoSEQ multiplex PCR; TCRdb holds only in-frame clones, not every one. The sample carries under 150,000 clones, 70% to 85% recorded once. Sequencing was done on a sample of PBMCs. The receptors were gathered from a woman in her thirties or forties in good health and CMV-seropositive.

The V and J genes are TRBV10-3 and TRBJ1-2, with D possibly matching TRBD1 (5 bases). Germline V gene lookup returns CDR1 ENHRY and CDR2 SYGVKD. The CDR3 is made up of 15 amino acids. The V and J ends lost 4 bases and 6 bases respectively, with 18 bases between them. The CDR3 protein is CAISGFGGARDGYTF. The CDR3 region has the DNA TGTGCCATCAGTGGGTTCGGAGGGGCGCGCGATGGCTACACCTTC.

The rearrangement joins TRBV5-1 to TRBJ1-1; 7 bases line up with TRBD1. Germline values: CDR1 SGHRS, CDR2 YFSETQ. The junction had 6 bases not matched to a gene; V was cut back by 5 bases and J by 2 bases. The CDR3 runs to 14 residues. CDR3 bases: TGCGCCAGCAGTCCGGACAGGCCTAACACTGAAGCTTTCTTT. This gives the protein CASSPDRPNTEAFF.

This chain connects TRBV30 to TRBJ2-7; TRBD1 matches 10 bases. The CDR3 loop spans 15 amino acids. V shed 3 bases and J 2 bases; nucleotides not matched to a gene: 7. Germline V CDR1 and CDR2: GTSNPN, SVGIG (reference sequence). In nucleotides, the CDR3 is TGTGCCTGGAGCCCTGACAGGGGGCCTACCTACGAGCAGTACTTC. It codes for CAWSPDRGPTYEQYF.

The V call is TRBV5-1, the J call TRBJ1-1; 12 nucleotides match TRBD1. The CDR3 is 21 residues long. Germline CDR1 reads SGHRS; CDR2 reads YFSETQ. Trimming took 9 bases from V and 1 from J; bases not matched to a gene: 25. The CDR3 DNA reads TGCGCCACCATGATACCACATCCAAGACCGGGACAGGGGGCCGCGAACACTGAAGCTTTCTTT. Its translation: CATMIPHPRPGQGAANTEAFF.

The table lists this clone with a few counts. The chain has TRBV2 and TRBJ1-2; 8 bases line up with TRBD1. CDR3 size: 14 residues. The germline V gene has CDR1 SNHLY and CDR2 FYNNEI. Losses at the gene ends were 4 bases for V and 2 bases for J; bases not matched to a gene: 3. The DNA for the CDR3 is TGTGCCAGCAGTGCAGGACAGGGCAACTATGGCTACACCTTC. It codes for CASSAGQGNYGYTF.

This clone occurred a few times. In nucleotides, the CDR3 is TGTGCCAGCAGCTTAACTAGCGGGGGGGTATCGGAGACCCAGTACTTC. This sequence encodes CASSLTSGGVSETQYF. The rearrangement links TRBV13 to TRBJ2-5; TRBD2 matches at 13 bases. The germline gives CDR1 PRHDT, CDR2 FYEKMQ (reference sequence). V dropped 2 bases and J dropped 5; count of bases not matched to a gene: 5. The CDR3 runs 16 residues.

V and J are TRBV6-5 and TRBJ2-2, with 8 nucleotides matching TRBD1. The CDR3 contains 15 residues. J was trimmed by 4 bases and V by 6 bases; bases with no gene match: 7. The germline CDR1 and CDR2 sequences are MNHEY and SVGAGI. CDR3 loop: CASRLQGEVTGELFF. The CDR3, as DNA: TGTGCCAGCAGGCTACAGGGGGAGGTCACCGGGGAGCTGTTTTTT.

A single count supports this clone. This chain connects TRBV14 to TRBJ2-1, with 7 bases aligning to TRBD2. This CDR3 has 17 residues. V shed 2 bases, J shed 6 bases, and the junction held 13 bases outside the gene matches. CDR1 and CDR2 (germline): SGHDN, FVKESK. CDR3 in DNA: TGTGCCAGCAGCCAAAGAAACCCCCCGGGAGGCCTCAATGAGCAGTTCTTC. Translated: CASSQRNPPGGLNEQFF.

In this sample, this clone turned up a few times. The rearrangement uses TRBV4-3 and TRBJ1-2; possible D gene TRBD1, 5 bases. CDR1 is LGHNA and CDR2 is YSLEER in the germline V gene. Trimming shortened V by 4 bases and J by 6 bases, and 12 bases separated the two germline ends. The CDR3 is made up of 13 amino acids. Written as DNA, the CDR3 is TGCGCCAGCAGCCGGACACCCAGGGATGGCTACACCTTC. Translation: CASSRTPRDGYTF.